The TCR beta chain described here comes from a study of tumor and adjacent non-tumor tissue in lung cancer. Three rounds of nested PCR, following a modified ARM-PCR protocol, produced the TCRbeta library. TCRdb reanalysed the multiplex PCR reads using MiXCR and keeps one entry per CDR3 protein. Of 50,000 or so distinct CDR3 sequences listed, about 80% are singletons. This clonotype is medium-sized (0.01 to 0.1%) by share. Its antigen is still unknown. This CDR3 spans 16 amino acids. The V gene lost 0 bases and the J gene lost 0 bases, with 9 bases spanning the gap. Germline assignment: CDR1 MNHEY and CDR2 SVGAGI. RNA was extracted from bulk tissue without any cell sorting. The normal lung tissue was taken more than 3 cm from the tumor edge. Between August and November 2014, newly diagnosed, chemotherapy-naive lung cancer patients underwent thoracic surgery in China. Findings and limits, study-wide: In normal lung, the top 100 clones were significantly more dominant than in tumor.

The sequence derives from a woman in her sixties or seventies with non-small cell lung cancer. The sequencing input was distant non-tumor lung tissue. The chain uses TRBV6-5 and TRBJ2-1; D is unresolved. The CDR3 nucleotides read TGTGCCAGCAGTTACTCGGGTTGGGGCTCCTACAATGAGCAGTTCTTC. This gives the protein CASSYSGWGSYNEQFF.